This passage covers 20 T cell receptor beta chains from one sample sequenced in a study of neoadjuvant anti-PD-1 for oral cavity cancer. Method: immunoSEQ multiplex PCR; TCRdb's copy keeps in-frame clones and lacks some. The table includes roughly 67,000 clones, around 83% detected once. Sequenced here: PBMCs, sampled before nivolumab (anti-PD-1) treatment. Receptors originate from a person aged 40-85 years with oral cavity squamous cell carcinoma.

The chain combines TRBV5-6 with TRBJ2-7; D perhaps matches TRBD2 (5 bases). Trimming cost V 5 bases and J 3 bases, with 15 bases left between them. Looked up from germline, CDR1 is SGHDT and CDR2 is YYEEEE. The CDR3 has 14 residues. In DNA form, the CDR3 reads TGTGCCAGCAGACACAGCGAGGGTCACTACGAGCAGTACTTC. It encodes CASRHSEGHYEQYF.

The CDR3 spells CAKKRGSDTGELFF. The CDR3 region has the DNA TGTGCCAAGAAGCGGGGGTCGGACACCGGGGAGCTGTTTTTT. V and J are TRBV2 and TRBJ2-2; 8 nucleotides align to TRBD2. Germline V CDR1 and CDR2: SNHLY, FYNNEI. This CDR3 spans 14 amino acids. The J segment lost 3 bases and the V segment lost 10 bases, leaving 7 bases of the junction unmatched.

The chain recombines TRBV7-3 with TRBJ1-2; 9 bases align to TRBD1. Losses at the gene ends were 4 bases for V and 6 bases for J; bases not matched to a gene: 3. From germline, CDR1 is SGHTA and CDR2 FQGTGA. There are 13 residues in the CDR3. The CDR3 DNA reads TGTGCCAGCAGCTCGGGACAGGGAGATGGCTACACCTTC. This codes for CASSSGQGDGYTF.

The chain combines TRBV28 with TRBJ1-2; 9 bases match TRBD1. This CDR3 region has 15 residues. The V gene's germline CDR1 is MDHEN and CDR2 SYDVKM. Losses at the gene ends were 1 base for V and 7 bases for J; bases not matched to a gene: 7. The CDR3 bases are TGTGCCAGCAGTTTATTGGGGGACAGGGAACCTGGCTACACCTTC. Translation gives CASSLLGDREPGYTF.

The chain carries TRBV5-1 and TRBJ2-5; 8 bases are shared with TRBD2. From germline, CDR1 is SGHRS and CDR2 YFSETQ. The V segment lost 1 base and the J segment 1 base; nucleotides outside the gene matches: 9. CDR3 size: 17 residues. CDR3 nucleotides: TGCGCCAGCAGCTTGTCCCTTCGCGGGGGGCCCCAAGAGACCCAGTACTTC. This encodes CASSLSLRGGPQETQYF.

This clone was found once. This chain links TRBV28 with TRBJ1-2, with D uncertain. The V end was cut by 6 bases, the J end by 3 bases, with 5 bases between. The CDR3 is 11 amino acids. Per germline, CDR1 MDHEN and CDR2 SYDVKM. CDR3 loop: CASRADYGYTF. The CDR3 DNA reads as TGTGCCAGCAGAGCGGACTATGGCTACACCTTC.

This clone was detected only a few times. V usage is TRBV6-5 and J usage is TRBJ2-3, with 8 bases identical to TRBD2. V shed 6 bases, J shed 2 bases, and the junction held 4 bases outside the gene matches. The germline gives CDR1 MNHEY, CDR2 SVGAGI. This CDR3 comprises 14 residues. Here the CDR3 DNA reads TGTGCCAGCAGAGTAGCGGGACCCACAGATACGCAGTATTTT. This gives the protein CASRVAGPTDTQYF.

The chain links TRBV7-9 to TRBJ1-4, with 9 bases aligning to TRBD1. V gave up 0 bases and J gave up 4 bases; unmatched junction bases: 3. This CDR3 spans 16 amino acids. CDR1 SEHNR and CDR2 FQNEAQ come from the germline V gene (reference sequence). CDR3 loop: CASSLAGQGYNEKLFF. The CDR3 bases are TGTGCCAGCAGCTTAGCGGGACAGGGCTATAATGAAAAACTGTTTTTT.

The CDR3 nucleotides read TGCAGCGTTGAGGGGGGGTACACTGAAGCTTTCTTT. It encodes CSVEGGYTEAFF. This chain links TRBV29-1 with TRBJ1-1, with D possibly matching TRBD1 (5 bases). Per germline, CDR1 SQVTM and CDR2 ANQGSEA. The V gene lost 3 bases and the J gene lost 3 bases, with 8 bases spanning the gap. The CDR3 is made up of 12 amino acids.

The chain links TRBV5-4 to TRBJ1-6; 12 nucleotides agree with TRBD1. Germline CDR1 SGHNT, CDR2 YYREEE (reference sequence). The CDR3 spans 16 residues. The ends lost 4 bases at V and 10 bases at J; junction bases unmatched: 9. The DNA of the CDR3 is TGTGCCAGCAGCACACCGGGACAGGGGGCGGGCTCACCCCTCCACTTT. Protein product: CASSTPGQGAGSPLHF.

A few counts support this clone. The chain uses TRBV7-9 and TRBJ2-5; D is possibly TRBD2 (5 bases). Germline V gene data show CDR1 as SEHNR and CDR2 as FQNEAQ (reference sequence). V was shortened by 1 base and J by 1 base, with 13 bases between the two germline ends. The CDR3 runs 16 residues. CDR3 sequence reads: CASSLVAFYFQETQYF. The CDR3, as DNA: TGTGCCAGCAGCTTAGTAGCGTTCTACTTCCAAGAGACCCAGTACTTC.

This clone has a handful of counts. The V and J genes are TRBV7-2 and TRBJ2-7; TRBD1 might be the D (5 bases). Germline V lookup: CDR1 SGHTA, CDR2 FQGNSA. The CDR3 covers 13 residues. V lost 1 base to trimming and J lost 3 bases, with 7 bases between them. CDR3 residues: CASSLGGHYEQYF. The CDR3 nucleotides read TGTGCCAGCAGCTTAGGAGGACACTACGAGCAGTACTTC.

V gene TRBV19 combines with J gene TRBJ1-5; D not resolved. The V end was cut by 4 bases, the J end by 4 bases, with 8 bases between. Germline V gene sequence: CDR1 LNHDA, CDR2 SQIVND (reference sequence). The CDR3 sequence is 13 residues long. This CDR3 is CASSRWGNQPQHF. DNA for the CDR3: TGTGCCAGTAGTAGGTGGGGAAATCAGCCCCAGCATTTT.

The chain combines TRBV11-2 with TRBJ2-7; 9 bases fit TRBD2. Germline V gene data show CDR1 as SGHAT and CDR2 as FQNNGV. Trimming took 2 bases from V and 3 from J; bases not matched to a gene: 8. This CDR3 region has 16 residues. This CDR3 reads CASSLFRLAGNYEQYF. The DNA of the CDR3 is TGTGCCAGCAGCTTATTTCGGCTAGCGGGGAACTACGAGCAGTACTTC.

The chain joins TRBV5-6 to TRBJ2-2; 9 bases align to TRBD2. With V trimmed by 0 bases and J by 2 bases, 2 bases remained unmatched. The CDR3 is made up of 16 amino acids. Germline V lookup: CDR1 SGHDT, CDR2 YYEEEE. Written as DNA, the CDR3 is TGTGCCAGCAGCTTGGTAGCGGGAGTTAACACCGGGGAGCTGTTTTTT. Its protein product is CASSLVAGVNTGELFF.

The V gene is TRBV6-1, the J gene TRBJ1-2; D may be TRBD1 (6 bases). The CDR3 contains 18 residues. Looked up from germline, CDR1 is MNHNS and CDR2 is SASEGT. Trimming took 1 base from V and 8 from J, leaving 26 bases between them. CDR3 sequence (DNA): TGTGCCAGCAGTGAAGAAGTCAGGGGCTCTGATACTGTTTTCGGCTACACCTTC. Translated, it gives CASSEEVRGSDTVFGYTF.

This chain joins TRBV7-2 and TRBJ1-3; D is uncertain. The CDR3 spans 16 residues. Per the germline V gene, CDR1 is SGHTA and CDR2 is FQGNSA. Trimming stripped 1 base from V and 3 bases from J, with 13 bases between. The CDR3 reads CASSLGLGAGGNTIYF. In DNA, the CDR3 is TGTGCCAGCAGCTTAGGTCTTGGAGCAGGTGGAAACACCATATATTTT.

V gene TRBV2 combines with J gene TRBJ1-5; TRBD1 might be the D (5 bases). Germline V CDR1 and CDR2: SNHLY, FYNNEI. The ends were cut back, 11 bases at V and 3 bases at J, with 17 bases in the middle. This CDR3 comprises 14 residues. Here the CDR3 reads CACSVRQTNQPQHF. CDR3 DNA sequence: TGTGCCTGCTCGGTCCGACAGACCAATCAGCCCCAGCATTTT.

The V gene is TRBV7-8, the J gene TRBJ2-5; D is unresolved. The germline V gene has CDR1 SGHVS and CDR2 FQNEAQ. Trimming stripped 6 bases from V and 5 bases from J, with 10 bases between. This CDR3 is 12 amino acids long. Here the CDR3 reads CASSLGWETQYF. DNA for the CDR3: TGTGCCAGCAGTCTGGGTTGGGAGACCCAGTACTTC.

The V and J genes are TRBV5-6 and TRBJ1-1; D is ambiguous. The germline gives CDR1 SGHDT, CDR2 YYEEEE. Trimming cost V 0 bases and J 0 bases, with 15 bases left between them. The CDR3 consists of 17 residues. The CDR3 sequence is CASSLVIGIGMNTEAFF. CDR3 nucleotides: TGTGCCAGCAGCTTGGTAATCGGGATAGGCATGAACACTGAAGCTTTCTTT.